This T cell receptor beta chain stems from a study of T cell responses to AZD1222 COVID-19 vaccine. Looked up from germline, CDR1 is GTSNPN and CDR2 is SVGIG (reference sequence). The CDR3 is 14 residues long. Trimming took off 2 bases at V and 6 bases at J, with 16 bases between the two ends. Assay: immunoSEQ multiplex PCR; the TCRdb copy retains only in-frame clones and omits some. The data hold about 160,000 clones, with more than 70% observed a single time. The J gene is TRBJ1-2, the V gene TRBV30, with no clear D. This receptor was obtained from an adult in good health. The sequencing here drew on peripheral blood, taken on day 0 of AZD1222 vaccination. The CDR3 DNA reads as TGTGCCTGGAGTTCAGAAACGGCGGTGGATGGCTACACCTTC. This codes for CAWSSETAVDGYTF.